This entry lists 24 T cell receptor beta chains sequenced from one sample in a study of T cells in Graves' hyperthyroidism and ophthalmopathy. TCR beta CDR3 regions were amplified from RNA. The TCR CDR3 first-round RT-PCR relied on the HTBI primer set. TCRdb passed the multiplex PCR reads through MiXCR, listing each CDR3 protein once. The table includes some 720,000 distinct CDR3 sequences, around 15% detected once. Sequencing input: blood. These receptors all stem from a man aged 18 to 29 with Graves' hyperthyroidism.

V gene TRBV19 combines with J gene TRBJ2-5; D remains ambiguous. This CDR3 has 13 residues. Germline loops: CDR1 LNHDA, CDR2 SQIVND (reference sequence). The V end was cut by 3 bases, the J end by 3 bases, with 8 bases between. CDR3 in amino acids: CASSMYSEETQYF. The CDR3 DNA reads TGTGCCAGTAGTATGTACAGTGAAGAGACCCAGTACTTC.

This clonotype occurred a few times. This sequence joins TRBV12-3 or TRBV12-4 and TRBJ1-5; tentatively, D is TRBD1 (5 bases). Trimming shortened V by 4 bases and J by 7 bases, and 14 bases separated the two germline ends. The CDR3 is 14 amino acids. CDR3 in DNA: TGTGCCAGCAGTTCGAGACAGAATAGGCAGCCCCAGCATTTT. Encoded protein: CASSSRQNRQPQHF.

The chain joins TRBV4-2 to TRBJ1-1; 11 bases fit TRBD1. V lost 0 bases and J lost 2; bases outside the gene matches: 8. Germline CDR1 and CDR2: LGHNA and YNFKEQ. There are 18 residues in the CDR3. The CDR3 region has the DNA TGTGCCAGCAGCCAAGATCTCCGGACAGGGGGCGGAAACACTGAAGCTTTCTTT. Its translation is CASSQDLRTGGGNTEAFF.

This clonotype was detected only a few times. This chain links TRBV7-9 with TRBJ2-2, with a weak D call TRBD2 (5 bases). Trimming left V 7 bases short and J 3 bases short, with 9 bases between. The CDR3 is made up of 13 amino acids. CDR1 and CDR2 from the germline V gene are SEHNR and FQNEAQ (reference sequence). In DNA, the CDR3 is TGTGCCAGCAATGAGGGTTACACCGGGGAGCTGTTTTTT. It translates to CASNEGYTGELFF. Variable domain in full (rest from reference TRBV7-9 and TRBJ2-2): DTGVSQNPRHKITKRGQNVTFRCDPISEHNRLYWYRQTLGQGPEFLTYFQNEAQLEKSRLLSDRFSAERPKGSFSTLEIQRTEQGDSAMYLCASNEGYTGELFFGEGSRLTVL.

The J gene is TRBJ1-5, the V gene TRBV19; TRBD1 matches at 9 bases. Trimming took 6 bases from V and 0 from J; bases not matched to a gene: 3. The CDR3 length is 15 residues. Germline V lookup: CDR1 LNHDA, CDR2 SQIVND (reference sequence). The CDR3 DNA sequence: TGTGCCAGTAGCGGGACAGGGAATAGCAATCAGCCCCAGCATTTT. Translating it yields CASSGTGNSNQPQHF.

V usage is TRBV4-1 and J usage is TRBJ2-7, with D unresolved. CDR1 is MGHRA, CDR2 YSYEKL, per germline. The CDR3 has 14 residues. Trimming took 4 bases from V and 3 from J, leaving 13 bases between them. Written as DNA, the CDR3 is TGCGCCAGCAGCCTACGACCCACCAGCTACGAGCAGTACTTC. It is translated as CASSLRPTSYEQYF.

This clonotype occurred a few times. One junction end does not reproduce the germline sequence, and a read error may be involved. This chain joins TRBV12-3 or TRBV12-4 and TRBJ2-3; 10 nucleotides align to TRBD1. The CDR3 loop spans 18 amino acids. The DNA for the CDR3 is TGTGCCAGCAGTTTAGGGCCGGGACAGGGGAGAGGCACAGGTACGCAGTATTTT. Encoded protein: CASSLGPGQGRGTGTQYF.

This chain uses TRBV5-1 with TRBJ2-1; 12 positions match TRBD2. The CDR3 runs 15 residues. The V segment lost 3 bases and the J segment 7 bases; nucleotides outside the gene matches: 5. CDR1 SGHRS and CDR2 YFSETQ come from the germline V gene. CDR3: CASSSTSGSWNEQFF. DNA of the CDR3: TGCGCCAGCAGCTCGACTAGCGGGAGTTGGAATGAGCAGTTCTTC. Full variable domain (outside the CDR3, taken from reference TRBV5-1 and TRBJ2-1): KAGVTQTPRYLIKTRGQQVTLSCSPISGHRSVSWYQQTPGQGLQFLFEYFSETQRNKGNFPGRFSGRQFSNSRSEMNVSTLELGDSALYLCASSSTSGSWNEQFFGPGTRLTVL.

This clonotype has at least ten counts. The gene calls are TRBV6-1 and TRBJ2-3; TRBD2 aligns across 8 bases. This CDR3 is 14 amino acids long. V shed 9 bases, J shed 2 bases, and the junction held 7 bases outside the gene matches. CDR1 is MNHNS, CDR2 SASEGT, per germline. In DNA form, the CDR3 reads TGTGCCAGTCATTTAGCGGGACACACAGATACGCAGTATTTT. Its translation: CASHLAGHTDTQYF.

This clonotype was counted at least ten times. V gene TRBV11-3 combines with J gene TRBJ2-1, with D possibly being TRBD1 (6 bases). Looked up from germline, CDR1 is SGHNT and CDR2 is YENEEA. CDR3 length: 15 residues. Trimming left V 3 bases short and J 0 bases short, with 9 bases between. The CDR3 DNA reads TGTGCCAGCAGCTTTAGAGGGGGCTCCTACAATGAGCAGTTCTTC. Its translation is CASSFRGGSYNEQFF.

Concerning this clonotype: Mismatch with germline at one junction end may stem from a read error. The chain is built from TRBV11-3 and TRBJ2-5; 12 bases are shared with TRBD2. Per germline, CDR1 SGHNT and CDR2 YENEEA. CDR3 length: 17 amino acids. The CDR3 DNA is TGCGCCAGCAGCCAACCGACTAGCGGGAGACTCCGGCGGACCCAGTACTTC. It translates to CASSQPTSGRLRRTQYF.

The chain recombines TRBV6-6 with TRBJ2-4; D perhaps matches TRBD2 (6 bases). Germline V gene lookup returns CDR1 MNHNY and CDR2 SVGAGI (reference sequence). Trimming shortened V by 0 bases and J by 3 bases, and 12 bases separated the two germline ends. This CDR3 region has 16 residues. The CDR3 loop is CASSYSWEAGKNIQYF. In DNA form, the CDR3 reads TGTGCCAGCAGTTACTCGTGGGAGGCGGGCAAAAACATTCAGTACTTC.

This chain links TRBV12-3 or TRBV12-4 with TRBJ2-7; a weak D match, TRBD1 (6 bases). The DNA end is a closer match to TRBJ2-1, so the J assignment may be wrong. The CDR3 length is 12 residues. CDR3 nucleotide sequence: TGTGCCAGCACCCTGGACAGCAACGAGCAGTTCTTC. It yields the protein CASTLDSNEQFF.

The table lists this clonotype with a few counts. With a much larger clone just one base away, this may be a read error. The rearrangement uses TRBV7-8 and TRBJ1-2, with 10 bases that match TRBD1. V was clipped by 3 bases and J by 6 bases; unmatched bases: 1. The CDR3 has 13 amino acids. Germline assignment: CDR1 SGHVS and CDR2 FQNEAQ. The CDR3 loop reads CASSFGTGDGYTF. CDR3 sequence (DNA): TGTGCCAGCAGCTTCGGGACAGGGGATGGCTACACCTTC.

A note on this clonotype: This clone may be a read error of a much larger clone one base away. This rearrangement joins TRBV10-3 to TRBJ1-5; D gene ambiguous. Trimming stripped 10 bases from V and 0 bases from J, with 10 bases between. CDR1 and CDR2 from the germline V gene are ENHRY and SYGVKD. The CDR3 is 13 residues long. CDR3 region: CASGQSSNQPQHF. The CDR3 region has the DNA TGTGCCAGCGGTCAGAGTAGCAATCAGCCCCAGCATTTT.

CDR3 amino acids: CASSLNEGKGLFVKNIQYF. CDR3 DNA: TGTGCCAGCAGCTTAAACGAGGGGAAGGGATTGTTTGTCAAAAACATTCAGTACTTC. The chain recombines TRBV7-3 with TRBJ2-4; tentatively, D is TRBD1 or TRBD2 (5 bases each). Per germline, CDR1 SGHTA and CDR2 FQGTGA. This CDR3 contains 19 residues. Trimming took off 1 base at V and 3 bases at J, with 22 bases between the two ends.

This clonotype was recorded at least ten times. V and J are TRBV20-1 and TRBJ1-5; TRBD1 aligns across 7 bases. V lost 3 bases to trimming and J lost 3 bases; unmatched junction nucleotides: 5. The CDR3 runs to 14 residues. CDR1 is DFQATT and CDR2 is SNEGSKA in the germline V gene (reference sequence). The CDR3 protein is CSARSGGYNQPQHF. The CDR3 DNA follows: TGCAGTGCTAGGTCAGGGGGGTACAATCAGCCCCAGCATTTT.

V usage is TRBV12-3 or TRBV12-4 and J usage is TRBJ1-2; D perhaps matches TRBD1 (5 bases). V was clipped by 5 bases and J by 6 bases, with 13 bases between them. This CDR3 is built from 13 residues. This CDR3 reads CASSDTGIDGYTF. The CDR3 nucleotides read TGTGCCAGCAGTGACACAGGTATCGATGGCTACACCTTC.

This clonotype was observed a handful of times. The rearrangement uses TRBV7-9 and TRBJ2-5; D is perhaps TRBD1 (5 bases). V was clipped by 1 base and J by 7 bases, with 7 bases between them. The CDR3 covers 12 residues. In germline, CDR1 is SEHNR, CDR2 FQNEAQ (reference sequence). CDR3 in amino acids: CASSLDRRTQYF. DNA of the CDR3: TGTGCCAGCAGCTTAGACAGGAGGACCCAGTACTTC.

V gene TRBV2 combines with J gene TRBJ2-5; D is perhaps TRBD2 (6 bases). The V gene's germline CDR1 is SNHLY and CDR2 FYNNEI. This CDR3 region has 13 residues. The germline V and J ends were trimmed by 4 bases and 5 bases, with 11 bases remaining between them. DNA of the CDR3: TGTGCCAGCAGTGGGGACTCTCGCGAGACCCAGTACTTC. It codes for CASSGDSRETQYF.

This clonotype was picked up many times. The chain couples TRBV12-3 or TRBV12-4 to TRBJ2-5; D may be TRBD2 (6 bases). The CDR3 is made up of 13 amino acids. V was pared by 6 bases and J by 3 bases, with 11 bases between. CDR3 DNA: TGTGCCAGCAGCCTGGAGGGGAAAGAGACCCAGTACTTC. Translating it yields CASSLEGKETQYF.

This clonotype was detected many times. The chain employs TRBV28 and TRBJ2-5, with TRBD2 matching 9 bases. V shed 7 bases and J 3 bases; nucleotides not matched to a gene: 9. From germline, CDR1 is MDHEN and CDR2 SYDVKM. CDR3 size: 15 residues. The CDR3 here is CASIQAGGPEETQYF. The CDR3 DNA reads as TGTGCCAGCATCCAGGCGGGAGGGCCCGAAGAGACCCAGTACTTC.

This sequence joins TRBV19 and TRBJ2-5, with 9 bases identical to TRBD1. The V and J ends lost 4 bases and 2 bases, in that order; junction bases with no gene match: 5. This CDR3 spans 15 amino acids. In germline, CDR1 is LNHDA, CDR2 SQIVND (reference sequence). CDR3 in amino acids: CASSSGQGKQETQYF. The CDR3 DNA reads as TGTGCCAGTAGTAGTGGACAGGGGAAACAAGAGACCCAGTACTTC.

The chain recombines TRBV5-1 with TRBJ2-3, with 10 positions matching TRBD2. Trimming cost V 0 bases and J 4 bases; bases outside gene matches: 2. CDR3 size: 15 residues. CDR1 is SGHRS, CDR2 YFSETQ, per germline. The CDR3 sequence is CASSLVGTSADTQYF. CDR3 bases: TGCGCCAGCAGCTTGGTTGGGACTAGCGCAGATACGCAGTATTTT. Full variable domain (remainder filled in from reference TRBV5-1 and TRBJ2-3): KAGVTQTPRYLIKTRGQQVTLSCSPISGHRSVSWYQQTPGQGLQFLFEYFSETQRNKGNFPGRFSGRQFSNSRSEMNVSTLELGDSALYLCASSLVGTSADTQYFGPGTRLTVL.